The subject of this entry is one T cell receptor (beta chain). The antigen is unknown. The sample originates from a study of shared clonotypes between healthy human individuals. General study results and limits: Non-shared clonotypes showed lower generation probabilities than clonotypes common to all four donors.

Data came from immunoSEQ multiplex PCR; TCRdb stores just in-frame clones and leaves some out. The sample holds hundreds of thousands of clones; almost 95% are singletons and the top ten take less than 25%. CD45RO-negative CD8 cells positively selected for CCR7 made up the naive population, which excluded terminally differentiated effector memory CD45RA+ cells. The clonotype comes from a man under 40 in good health. Sequencing used naive CD8+ T cells sorted from blood.

The CDR3 region has the DNA TGTGCCAGCAGCTTCTCAAGCGGTTACAATGAGCAGTTCTTC. Residues: CASSFSSGYNEQFF. The chain joins TRBV7-8 to TRBJ2-1; D is possibly TRBD2 (5 bases). V lost 3 bases and J 4 bases, leaving 10 bases between the germline ends. The CDR3 is made up of 14 amino acids. Germline CDR1 is SGHVS and CDR2 is FQNEAQ.